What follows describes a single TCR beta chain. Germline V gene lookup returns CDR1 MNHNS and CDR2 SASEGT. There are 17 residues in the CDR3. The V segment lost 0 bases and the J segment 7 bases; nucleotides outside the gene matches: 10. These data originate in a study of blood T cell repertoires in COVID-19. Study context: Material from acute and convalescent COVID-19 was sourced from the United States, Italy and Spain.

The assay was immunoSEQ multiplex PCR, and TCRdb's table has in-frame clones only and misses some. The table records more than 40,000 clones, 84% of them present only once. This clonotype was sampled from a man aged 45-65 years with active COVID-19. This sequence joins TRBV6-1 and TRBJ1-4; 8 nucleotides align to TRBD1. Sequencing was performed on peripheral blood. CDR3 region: CASSEAISAGGFEKLFF. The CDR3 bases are TGTGCCAGCAGTGAAGCTATATCGGCAGGGGGCTTTGAAAAACTGTTTTTT.